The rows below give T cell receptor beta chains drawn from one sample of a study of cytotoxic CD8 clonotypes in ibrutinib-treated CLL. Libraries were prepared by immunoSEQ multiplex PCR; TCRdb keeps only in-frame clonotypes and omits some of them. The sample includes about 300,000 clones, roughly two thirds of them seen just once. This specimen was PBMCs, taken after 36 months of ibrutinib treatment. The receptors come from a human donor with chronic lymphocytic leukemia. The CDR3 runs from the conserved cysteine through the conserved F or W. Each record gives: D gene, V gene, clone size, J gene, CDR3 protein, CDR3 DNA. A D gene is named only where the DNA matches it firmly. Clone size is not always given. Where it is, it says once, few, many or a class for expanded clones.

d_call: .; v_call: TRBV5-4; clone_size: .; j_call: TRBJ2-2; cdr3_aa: CASSLDRTHGELFF; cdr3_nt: TGTGCCAGCAGCTTGGACAGGACTCACGGGGAGCTGTTTTTT
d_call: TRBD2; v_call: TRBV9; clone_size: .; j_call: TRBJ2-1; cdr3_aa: CASSVSGLAGNEQFF; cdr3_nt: TGTGCCAGCAGCGTATCGGGACTAGCGGGAAATGAGCAGTTCTTC
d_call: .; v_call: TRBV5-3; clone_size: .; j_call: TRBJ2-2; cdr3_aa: CARSLAVWGNTGELFF; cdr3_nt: TGTGCCAGAAGCTTGGCGGTCTGGGGGAACACCGGGGAGCTGTTTTTT
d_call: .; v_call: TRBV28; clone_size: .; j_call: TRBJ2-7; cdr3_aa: CASRMTLSYEQYF; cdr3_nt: TGTGCCAGCAGGATGACTCTCTCCTACGAGCAGTACTTC
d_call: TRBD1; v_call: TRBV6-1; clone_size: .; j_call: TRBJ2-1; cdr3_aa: CASSPGQRYNEQFF; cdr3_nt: TGTGCCAGCAGCCCGGGACAGAGATACAATGAGCAGTTCTTC
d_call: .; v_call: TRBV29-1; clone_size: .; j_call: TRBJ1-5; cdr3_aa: CSVYHPGHCFPSRQPQHF; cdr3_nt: TGCAGCGTCTACCATCCGGGCCACTGTTTTCCCTCCAGGCAGCCCCAGCATTTT
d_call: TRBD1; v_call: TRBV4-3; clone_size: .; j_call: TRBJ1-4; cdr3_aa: CASSQRLPGQGDEKLFF; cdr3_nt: TGCGCCAGCAGCCAACGATTACCGGGACAGGGAGATGAAAAACTGTTTTTT
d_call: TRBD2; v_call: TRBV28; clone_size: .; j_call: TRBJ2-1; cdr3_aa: CASSPPLAGFVFF; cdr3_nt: TGTGCCAGCAGCCCCCCCCTAGCGGGATTCGTATTCTTC
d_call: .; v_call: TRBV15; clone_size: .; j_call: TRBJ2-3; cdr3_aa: CATRTDLLFTDTQYF; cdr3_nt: TGTGCCACCAGGACTGACCTTCTCTTCACAGATACGCAGTATTTT
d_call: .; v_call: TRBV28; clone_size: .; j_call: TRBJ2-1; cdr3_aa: CASSPYSEQFF; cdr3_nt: TGTGCCAGCTCCCCCTACTCGGAGCAGTTCTTC
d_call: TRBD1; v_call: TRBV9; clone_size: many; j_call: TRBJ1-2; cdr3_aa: CASSVQGAQGYTF; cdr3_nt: TGTGCCAGCAGCGTCCAGGGGGCTCAAGGCTACACCTTC
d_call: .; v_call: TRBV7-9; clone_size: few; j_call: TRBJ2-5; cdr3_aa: CASSQPPTGRQETQYF; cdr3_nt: TGTGCCAGCAGCCAACCTCCCACGGGCCGCCAAGAGACCCAGTACTTC